What follows is one TCR beta chain and its context. The data were taken from a study of blood T cell repertoires in COVID-19. The V end lost 3 bases, the J end lost 4 bases, and 7 bases lay between the germline ends. The CDR3 length is 12 residues. Germline loops: CDR1 SGHDT, CDR2 YYEEEE. Measured with immunoSEQ multiplex PCR; TCRdb has only the in-frame clones, and not every one. The sample includes 200,000 to 300,000 clones, about four fifths of them seen just once. The sequenced sample consisted of peripheral blood. V usage is TRBV5-6 and J usage is TRBJ1-2, with D unclear. The clonotype was recovered from a man aged 50-60 years with acute or convalescent COVID-19. The CDR3 region has the DNA TGTGCCAGCAGCTCGCGTATCTATGGCTACACCTTC. It codes for CASSSRIYGYTF.